Listed below are T cell receptor beta chains from one sample, sequenced in a study of T cell responses to AZD1222 COVID-19 vaccine. Profiled with immunoSEQ multiplex PCR; TCRdb holds only in-frame clones, not every one. The sample yields about 140,000 clones, around 88% seen once. Sequences were derived from peripheral blood, sampled on day 0 of AZD1222 vaccination. These receptors came from an adult in good health. The conserved cysteine and the conserved F or W are not part of the CDR3 here. Each record gives: J gene, V gene, CDR3 protein.

j_gene: TRBJ2-2; v_gene: TRBV7-9; CDR3aa: ASRPTGTGNTGELF
j_gene: TRBJ2-5; v_gene: TRBV19; CDR3aa: ASSIRWGLETQY
j_gene: TRBJ1-5; v_gene: TRBV30; CDR3aa: AWDLGQHNQPQH
j_gene: TRBJ1-2; v_gene: TRBV7-2; CDR3aa: ASSPSIAIPGQGNYGYT
j_gene: TRBJ1-1; v_gene: TRBV19; CDR3aa: ASSIQGYTEAF
j_gene: TRBJ1-2; v_gene: TRBV18; CDR3aa: ASSPGDNRVGGYT
j_gene: TRBJ1-5; v_gene: TRBV6-2/TRBV6-3; CDR3aa: ASSQDNSNQPQH
j_gene: TRBJ1-2; v_gene: TRBV12-3/TRBV12-4; CDR3aa: ATGNVRGDGYT
j_gene: TRBJ1-1; v_gene: TRBV7-6; CDR3aa: ASSFVKGGEAF
j_gene: TRBJ1-5; v_gene: TRBV29-1; CDR3aa: SVMLQGQGFLGNQPQH
j_gene: TRBJ2-7; v_gene: TRBV5-6; CDR3aa: ASSLDQGSEQY
j_gene: TRBJ1-5; v_gene: TRBV19; CDR3aa: ASSMYLGGGGQPQH
j_gene: TRBJ1-3; v_gene: TRBV9; CDR3aa: ASSSRNTIY
j_gene: TRBJ1-3; v_gene: TRBV4-1; CDR3aa: ASSRGGLVYTGNTIY
j_gene: TRBJ1-2; v_gene: TRBV28; CDR3aa: ASSSHSGANYGYT
j_gene: TRBJ2-3; v_gene: TRBV4-2; CDR3aa: ASSQDRSTDTQY
j_gene: TRBJ2-1; v_gene: TRBV14; CDR3aa: ASSPRALLNEQF
j_gene: TRBJ1-5; v_gene: TRBV27; CDR3aa: ASSKTGTNQPQH
j_gene: TRBJ1-2; v_gene: TRBV6-6; CDR3aa: ASLQDGYT
j_gene: TRBJ1-5; v_gene: TRBV12-1; CDR3aa: ASSTPGQGGIQPQH
j_gene: TRBJ1-2; v_gene: TRBV10-3; CDR3aa: AISESGQGDGYT
j_gene: TRBJ2-7; v_gene: TRBV27; CDR3aa: ASIAGPEQY
j_gene: TRBJ1-1; v_gene: TRBV2; CDR3aa: ASRAGTGGRNTEAF
j_gene: TRBJ2-7; v_gene: TRBV4-3; CDR3aa: ASSQGPYEQY
j_gene: TRBJ2-1; v_gene: TRBV14; CDR3aa: ASSQNEGFSYNEQF
j_gene: TRBJ2-7; v_gene: TRBV5-6; CDR3aa: ASNNLAGGVYEQY
j_gene: TRBJ2-2; v_gene: TRBV2; CDR3aa: ASSVGRVTGELF
j_gene: TRBJ1-2; v_gene: TRBV30; CDR3aa: AWTSMAGYGYT
j_gene: TRBJ1-2; v_gene: TRBV29-1; CDR3aa: SAEPGTGIGYT